One and the same sample provided the 13 T cell receptor beta chains below, sequenced in a study of lymphopenia after photon versus proton radiotherapy. Data came from immunoSEQ multiplex PCR; TCRdb stores just in-frame clones and leaves some out. Among about 50,000 clones listed, about 92% were seen once. This material consisted of peripheral blood, taken from a patient treated with photon-based radiotherapy. Receptors originate from a woman in her thirties or forties with cholangiocarcinoma.

This chain joins TRBV30 and TRBJ1-2; D is perhaps TRBD1 (5 bases). Per the germline V gene, CDR1 is GTSNPN and CDR2 is SVGIG (reference sequence). Trimming pared 3 bases from V and 4 bases from J, leaving 12 bases between. This CDR3 has 13 residues. CDR3 in amino acids: CAWSRVSGYGYTF. The CDR3 bases are TGTGCCTGGAGCAGGGTTTCGGGCTATGGCTACACCTTC. The whole variable domain, filled in from reference TRBV30 and TRBJ1-2, reads SQTIHQWPATLVQPVGSPLSLECTVEGTSNPNLYWYRQAAGRGLQLLFYSVGIGQISSEVPQNLSASRPQDRQFILSSKKLLLSDSGFYLCAWSRVSGYGYTFGSGTRLTVV.

The genes are TRBV28 and TRBJ1-5; 9 nucleotides match TRBD1. This CDR3 has 17 residues. The V segment lost 5 bases and the J segment 5 bases; nucleotides outside the gene matches: 13. CDR1 MDHEN and CDR2 SYDVKM come from the germline V gene. The CDR3 protein is CASSELPGQGWDQPQHF. CDR3 DNA: TGTGCCAGCAGTGAACTCCCGGGACAGGGTTGGGATCAGCCCCAGCATTTT.

This chain joins TRBV2 and TRBJ1-1, with D unclear. V gave up 8 bases and J gave up 1 base, with 8 bases separating them. The CDR3 length is 12 residues. Germline CDR1 reads SNHLY; CDR2 reads FYNNEI. The CDR3 region has the DNA TGTGCCAGCGGAGTAGGGAACACTGAAGCTTTCTTT. The encoded protein is CASGVGNTEAFF.

The chain carries TRBV7-3 and TRBJ2-6; D call uncertain. Germline CDR1 is SGHTA and CDR2 is FQGTGA. V was pared by 0 bases and J by 4 bases, with 13 bases between. This CDR3 region has 17 residues. The CDR3 is CASSLTGNRSGANVLTF. DNA for the CDR3: TGTGCCAGCAGCTTAACAGGGAATAGGTCAGGGGCCAACGTCCTGACTTTC.

The chain recombines TRBV16 with TRBJ1-1; tentative D call: TRBD1 (6 bases). Trimming pared 1 base from V and 10 bases from J, leaving 10 bases between. The CDR3 contains 12 residues. Germline CDR1 is KGHSY and CDR2 is FQNENV. The chain's CDR3 is CASSQLQGRAFF. CDR3 in DNA: TGTGCCAGCAGCCAATTACAGGGACGAGCTTTCTTT.

V and J are TRBV28 and TRBJ1-1; possible D gene TRBD1, 6 bases. Germline CDR1 MDHEN, CDR2 SYDVKM. Trimming stripped 6 bases from V and 0 bases from J, with 11 bases between. The CDR3 is 14 residues long. Written as DNA, the CDR3 is TGTGCCAGCAGCGGCGGGGGGCTGAACACTGAAGCTTTCTTT. The encoded protein is CASSGGGLNTEAFF.

This rearrangement joins TRBV30 to TRBJ2-2; unclear D gene. In germline, CDR1 is GTSNPN, CDR2 SVGIG (reference sequence). The CDR3 consists of 14 residues. V lost 1 base, J lost 5 bases, and 11 bases lay in between. The CDR3 DNA follows: TGTGCCTGGAGTGCCGACGCGGATACCGGGGAGCTGTTTTTT. Translated: CAWSADADTGELFF.

This chain links TRBV5-1 with TRBJ1-6; 7 bases match TRBD1. This CDR3 comprises 14 residues. Trimming removed 4 bases from V and 6 bases from J; junction bases left unmatched: 4. The germline V gene has CDR1 SGHRS and CDR2 YFSETQ. The CDR3 nucleotides read TGCGCCAGCAGCGAGGGACAGCCTAATTCACCCCTCCACTTT. Translation: CASSEGQPNSPLHF.

The chain is built from TRBV30 and TRBJ1-1, with TRBD1 matching 8 bases. CDR3 length: 13 residues. From germline, CDR1 is GTSNPN and CDR2 SVGIG (reference sequence). J gave up 7 bases and V 3 bases, and 7 bases lay outside the gene matches. The CDR3: CAWRSLGQVEAFF. CDR3 nucleotide sequence: TGTGCCTGGAGGAGTCTGGGACAGGTTGAAGCTTTCTTT.

The rearrangement joins TRBV7-8 to TRBJ2-1, with D possibly being TRBD2 (5 bases). Trimming took off 1 base at V and 0 bases at J, with 10 bases between the two ends. Germline CDR1 and CDR2: SGHVS and FQNEAQ. This CDR3 has 16 residues. The CDR3: CASSLGRRSSYNEQFF. CDR3 sequence (DNA): TGTGCCAGCAGCTTAGGGCGGAGGAGCTCCTACAATGAGCAGTTCTTC.

The rearrangement uses TRBV5-4 and TRBJ1-6; no clear D gene. The CDR3 extends over 15 amino acids. Germline V gene lookup returns CDR1 SGHNT and CDR2 YYREEE (reference sequence). V lost 5 bases and J 7 bases, leaving 16 bases between the germline ends. The CDR3 nucleotides are TGTGCCAGCAGACCGGACCCGATGGTCAATTCACCCCTCCACTTT. Protein sequence: CASRPDPMVNSPLHF.

V usage is TRBV19 and J usage is TRBJ2-3; 8 nucleotides agree with TRBD2. CDR3 length: 15 residues. After removal of 6 bases from V and 2 bases from J, the junction contained 7 bases not matched to a gene. In germline, CDR1 is LNHDA, CDR2 SQIVND (reference sequence). CDR3 residues: CASSPTSAPTDTQYF. The CDR3 region has the DNA TGTGCCAGTAGCCCGACTAGCGCCCCCACAGATACGCAGTATTTT.

The CDR3 nucleotides read TGTGCCAGCAGTCCACTTGGGACAGGGGTATACGAGCAGTACTTC. The encoded protein is CASSPLGTGVYEQYF. This rearrangement joins TRBV27 to TRBJ2-7, with 10 bases fitting TRBD1. V shed 5 bases and J 4 bases; nucleotides not matched to a gene: 8. The CDR3 extends over 15 amino acids. Germline-derived CDR1 and CDR2 are MNHEY and SMNVEV (reference sequence).